This section outlines one T cell receptor beta chain sequence together with its context. The data were taken from a study of blood T cell repertoires in COVID-19. In the study overall: Collection of acute and convalescent COVID-19 samples took place in the United States, Italy and Spain. The cDNA or gDNA used as material had been derived from T cells, B-cell-depleted T cells, or PBMCs.

The CDR3 spans 13 residues. The V segment lost 9 bases and the J segment 3 bases; nucleotides outside the gene matches: 7. Germline CDR1 is LNHDA and CDR2 is SQIVND (reference sequence). Under the authors' procedure: Reference gene primers were amplified, and this amplification served to estimate nucleated cell counts. Assay: immunoSEQ multiplex PCR; the TCRdb copy retains only in-frame clones and omits some. V, J and clone size are those of that table, while D and trimming were read from the DNA. The sample lists hundreds of thousands of clones, approximately 87% seen once, with 2.5% to 3% in the top ten.

The specimen sequenced was peripheral blood. This sequence was found in a woman aged 70-85 years with active or convalescent COVID-19. The chain is built from TRBV19 and TRBJ1-2; 7 positions agree with TRBD1. The DNA of the CDR3 is TGTGCCAGCGGTGACAGGGAAGACTATGGCTACACCTTC. Translated, it gives CASGDREDYGYTF.